The T cell receptor (beta chain) under discussion was sequenced for a study of identical twins. Study results and caveats: Donors were not followed over many years; analysis was cross-sectional. Zero-insertion analyses could be partly confounded by invariant MAIT and iNKT cells.

Template switching (which added a universal primer site) was used, and cDNA carried unique molecular identifiers. TCRdb ran MiXCR on the 5' RACE reads and lists one entry per CDR3 protein. The sample contains approximately 690,000 distinct CDR3 sequences, 5.5% to 7.5% of which appear only once. V lost 6 bases to trimming and J lost 3 bases, with 9 bases between them. Germline V gene lookup returns CDR1 MNHNS and CDR2 SASEGT. CDR3 length: 13 residues. This clonotype appeared many times. Its target is not known. The chain couples TRBV6-1 to TRBJ1-5, with unresolved D. The TCR sequence derives from a man younger than 30 in good health. The sequenced sample consisted of naive T cells sorted from blood. The CDR3 loop is CASRRVANQPQHF. CDR3 bases: TGTGCCAGCAGACGGGTGGCCAATCAGCCCCAGCATTTT.